This T cell receptor (beta chain) was sequenced in a study of neurological immune-mediated disorders. Germline V gene sequence: CDR1 MDHEN, CDR2 SYDVKM. The CDR3 totals 15 residues. Trimming shortened V by 2 bases and J by 4 bases, and 12 bases separated the two germline ends. Findings of the study overall: HTLV-1-associated myelopathy led in TCR clonal expansion, while multiple sclerosis ranked lowest, below healthy controls.

5'RACE employing 10-nucleotide random UMIs yielded the cDNA. From the 5' RACE reads, TCRdb called clonotypes with MiXCR, one entry per CDR3 protein. The sample includes 65,000 to 90,000 distinct CDR3 sequences, about a tenth of them seen just once. This clonotype showed up just a few times. Its cognate antigen is unknown. The V and J genes are TRBV28 and TRBJ1-5; D possibly corresponds to TRBD1 (5 bases). The material sequenced was PBMCs. The sequence was obtained from a man aged 35 to 55 in good health. DNA for the CDR3: TGTGCCAGCAGTTTAGGACCGAGGGGAAATCAGCCCCAGCATTTT. It yields the protein CASSLGPRGNQPQHF. Combining the CDR3 with reference TRBV28 and TRBJ1-5 gives the whole variable domain DVKVTQSSRYLVKRTGEKVFLECVQDMDHENMFWYRQDPGLGLRLIYFSYDVKMKEKGDIPEGYSVSREKKERFSLILESASTNQTSMYLCASSLGPRGNQPQHFGDGTRLSIL.